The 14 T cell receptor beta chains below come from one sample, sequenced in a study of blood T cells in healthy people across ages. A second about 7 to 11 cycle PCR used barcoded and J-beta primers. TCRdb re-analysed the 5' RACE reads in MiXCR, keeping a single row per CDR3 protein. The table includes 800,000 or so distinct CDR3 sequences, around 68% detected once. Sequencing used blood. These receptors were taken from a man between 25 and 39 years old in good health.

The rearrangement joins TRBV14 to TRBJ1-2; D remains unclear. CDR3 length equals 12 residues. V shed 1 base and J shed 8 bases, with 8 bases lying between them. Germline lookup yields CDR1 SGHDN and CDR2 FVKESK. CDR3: CASSQVPGGYTF. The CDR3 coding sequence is TGTGCCAGCAGCCAAGTTCCGGGAGGCTACACCTTC. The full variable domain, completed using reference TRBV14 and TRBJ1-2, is EAGVTQFPSHSVIEKGQTVTLRCDPISGHDNLYWYRRVMGKEIKFLLHFVKESKQDESGMPNNRFLAERTGGTYSTLKVQPAELEDSGVYFCASSQVPGGYTFGSGTRLTVV.

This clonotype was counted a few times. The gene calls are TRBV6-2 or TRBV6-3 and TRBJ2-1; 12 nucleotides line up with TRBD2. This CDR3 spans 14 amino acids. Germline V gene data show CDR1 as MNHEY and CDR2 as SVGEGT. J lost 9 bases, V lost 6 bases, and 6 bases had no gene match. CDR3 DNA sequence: TGTGCCAGCAGCCCTAGCGGGGGGGCAGGTGAGCAGTTCTTC. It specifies CASSPSGGAGEQFF.

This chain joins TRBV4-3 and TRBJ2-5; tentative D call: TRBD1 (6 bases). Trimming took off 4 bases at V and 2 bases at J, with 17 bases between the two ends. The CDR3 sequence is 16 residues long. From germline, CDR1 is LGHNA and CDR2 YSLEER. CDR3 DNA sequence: TGCGCCAGCAGCCTACATTCTCACCAGGGGCAAGAGACCCAGTACTTC. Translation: CASSLHSHQGQETQYF.

CDR3 DNA sequence: TGTGCCAGCAGCCCGGGACGGCCTGCGAGTGAGCAGTTCTTC. Translation gives CASSPGRPASEQFF. The chain employs TRBV12-3 or TRBV12-4 and TRBJ2-1; D may match TRBD1 or TRBD2 (5 bases each). Trimming took off 6 bases at V and 9 bases at J, with 18 bases between the two ends. This CDR3 comprises 14 residues.

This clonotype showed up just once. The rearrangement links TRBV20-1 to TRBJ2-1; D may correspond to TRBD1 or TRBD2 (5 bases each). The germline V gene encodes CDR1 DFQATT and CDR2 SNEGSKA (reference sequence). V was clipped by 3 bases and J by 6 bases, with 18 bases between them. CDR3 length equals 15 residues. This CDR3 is CSARGRGPWGNEQFF. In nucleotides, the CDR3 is TGCAGTGCTAGGGGTCGGGGCCCCTGGGGCAATGAGCAGTTCTTC.

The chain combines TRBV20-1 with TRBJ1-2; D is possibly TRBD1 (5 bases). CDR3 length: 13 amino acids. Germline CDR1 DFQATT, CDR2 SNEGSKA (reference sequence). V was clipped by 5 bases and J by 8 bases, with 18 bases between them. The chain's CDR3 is CSALRVGTGGYTF. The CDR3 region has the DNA TGCAGTGCTCTCCGGGTCGGGACGGGGGGCTACACCTTC.

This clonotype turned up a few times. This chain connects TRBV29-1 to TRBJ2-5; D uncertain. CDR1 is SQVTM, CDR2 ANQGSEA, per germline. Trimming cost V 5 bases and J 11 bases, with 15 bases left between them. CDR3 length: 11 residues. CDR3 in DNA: TGCAGCGTTAGGGTTCGCGTGGAGCAGTACTTC. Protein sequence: CSVRVRVEQYF.

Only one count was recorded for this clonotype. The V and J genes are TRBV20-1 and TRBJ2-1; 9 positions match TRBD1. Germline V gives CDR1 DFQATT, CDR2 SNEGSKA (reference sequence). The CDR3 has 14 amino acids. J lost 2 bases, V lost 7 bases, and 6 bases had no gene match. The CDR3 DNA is TGCAGTGGCCCGGGACAGGGCACCTACAATGAGCAGTTCTTC. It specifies CSGPGQGTYNEQFF.

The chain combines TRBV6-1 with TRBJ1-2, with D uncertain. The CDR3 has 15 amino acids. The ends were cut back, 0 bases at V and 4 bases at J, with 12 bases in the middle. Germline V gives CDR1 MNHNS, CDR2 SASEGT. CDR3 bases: TGTGCCAGCAGTGAAGCGCTATGGTCTGTCTATGGCTACACCTTC. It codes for CASSEALWSVYGYTF.

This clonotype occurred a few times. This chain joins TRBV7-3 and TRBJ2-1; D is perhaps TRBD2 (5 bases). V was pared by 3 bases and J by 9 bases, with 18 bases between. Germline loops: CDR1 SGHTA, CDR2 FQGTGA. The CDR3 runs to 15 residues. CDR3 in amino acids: CASSLRARLSGEQFF. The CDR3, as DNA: TGTGCCAGCAGCTTGAGGGCTAGACTCTCGGGTGAGCAGTTCTTC.

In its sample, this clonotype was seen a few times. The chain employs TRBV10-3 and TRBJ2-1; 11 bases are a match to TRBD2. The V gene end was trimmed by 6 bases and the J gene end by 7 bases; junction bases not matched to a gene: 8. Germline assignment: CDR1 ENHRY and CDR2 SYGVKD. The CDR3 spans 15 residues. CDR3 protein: CAISRSGGARNEQFF. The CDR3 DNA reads TGTGCCATCAGCCGTAGCGGGGGGGCCAGGAATGAGCAGTTCTTC.

CDR3 in amino acids: CSVGSGGTETQYF. DNA of the CDR3: TGCAGCGTTGGTAGCGGGGGGACCGAGACCCAGTACTTC. The V and J genes are TRBV29-1 and TRBJ2-5; 10 positions match TRBD2. With V trimmed by 4 bases and J by 5 bases, 4 bases remained unmatched. The CDR3 runs to 13 residues. CDR1 and CDR2 from the germline V gene are SQVTM and ANQGSEA. Based on the CDR3 plus reference TRBV29-1 and TRBJ2-5, the full variable domain is SAVISQKPSRDICQRGTSLTIQCQVDSQVTMMFWYRQQPGQSLTLIATANQGSEATYESGFVIDKFPISRPNLTFSTLTVSNMSPEDSSIYLCSVGSGGTETQYFGPGTRLLVL.

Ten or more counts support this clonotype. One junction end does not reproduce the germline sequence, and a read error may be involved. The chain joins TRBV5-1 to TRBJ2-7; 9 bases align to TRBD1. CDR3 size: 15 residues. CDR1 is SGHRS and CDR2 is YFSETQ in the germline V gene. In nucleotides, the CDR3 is TGTGCCAGCAGCTTAGGTGGACAGGGGTCCTACGAGCAGTACTTC. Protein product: CASSLGGQGSYEQYF.

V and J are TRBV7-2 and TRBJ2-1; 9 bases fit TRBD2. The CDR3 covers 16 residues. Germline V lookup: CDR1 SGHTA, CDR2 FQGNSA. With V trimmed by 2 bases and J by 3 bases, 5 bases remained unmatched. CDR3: CASSLWRGGRYNEQFF. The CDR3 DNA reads TGTGCCAGCAGCTTATGGCGGGGGGGCCGCTACAATGAGCAGTTCTTC.